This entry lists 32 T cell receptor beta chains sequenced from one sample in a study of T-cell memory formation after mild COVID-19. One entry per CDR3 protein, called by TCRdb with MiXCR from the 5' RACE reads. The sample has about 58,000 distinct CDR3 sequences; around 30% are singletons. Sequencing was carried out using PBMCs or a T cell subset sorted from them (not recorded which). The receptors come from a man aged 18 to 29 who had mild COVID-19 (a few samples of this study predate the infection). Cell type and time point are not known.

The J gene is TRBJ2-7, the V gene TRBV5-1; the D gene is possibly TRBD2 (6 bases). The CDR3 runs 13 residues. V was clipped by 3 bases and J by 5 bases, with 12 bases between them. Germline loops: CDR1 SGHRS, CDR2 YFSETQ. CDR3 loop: CASSYGPGDEQYF. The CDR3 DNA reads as TGCGCCAGCAGCTATGGTCCGGGGGACGAGCAGTACTTC. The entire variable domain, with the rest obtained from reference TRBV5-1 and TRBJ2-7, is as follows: KAGVTQTPRYLIKTRGQQVTLSCSPISGHRSVSWYQQTPGQGLQFLFEYFSETQRNKGNFPGRFSGRQFSNSRSEMNVSTLELGDSALYLCASSYGPGDEQYFGPGTRLTVT.

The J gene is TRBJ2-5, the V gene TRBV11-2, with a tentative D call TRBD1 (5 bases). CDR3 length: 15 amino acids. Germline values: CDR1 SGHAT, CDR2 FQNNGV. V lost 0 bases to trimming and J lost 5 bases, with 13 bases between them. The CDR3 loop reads CASSLDRGKGETQYF. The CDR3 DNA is TGTGCCAGCAGCTTAGATCGTGGAAAGGGGGAGACCCAGTACTTC.

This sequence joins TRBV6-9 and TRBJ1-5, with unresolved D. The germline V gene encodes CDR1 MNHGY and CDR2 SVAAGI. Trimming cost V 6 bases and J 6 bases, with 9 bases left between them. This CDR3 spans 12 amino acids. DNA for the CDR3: TGTGCCAGCAGCGCCCGGATTCAGCCCCAGCATTTT. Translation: CASSARIQPQHF.

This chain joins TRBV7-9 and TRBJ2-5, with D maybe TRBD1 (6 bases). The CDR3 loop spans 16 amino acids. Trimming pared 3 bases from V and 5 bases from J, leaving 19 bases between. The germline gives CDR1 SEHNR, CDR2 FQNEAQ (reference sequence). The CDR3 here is CASSFPTGHQLETQYF. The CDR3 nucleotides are TGTGCCAGCAGCTTCCCGACAGGCCACCAATTGGAGACCCAGTACTTC.

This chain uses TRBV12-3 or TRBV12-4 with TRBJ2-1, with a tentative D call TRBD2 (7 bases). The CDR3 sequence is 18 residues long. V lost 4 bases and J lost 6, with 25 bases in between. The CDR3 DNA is TGTGCCAGCAGTTATGACACCGGGGGAGGGGGAAACCGCAATGAGCAGTTCTTC. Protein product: CASSYDTGGGGNRNEQFF.

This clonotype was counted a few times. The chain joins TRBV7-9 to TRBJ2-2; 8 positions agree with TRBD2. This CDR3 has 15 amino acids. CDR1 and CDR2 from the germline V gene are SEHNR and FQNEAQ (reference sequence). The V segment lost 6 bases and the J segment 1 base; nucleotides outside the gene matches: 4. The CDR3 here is CASRKGLGNTGELFF. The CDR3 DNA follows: TGTGCCAGCAGAAAGGGACTAGGGAACACCGGGGAGCTGTTTTTT.

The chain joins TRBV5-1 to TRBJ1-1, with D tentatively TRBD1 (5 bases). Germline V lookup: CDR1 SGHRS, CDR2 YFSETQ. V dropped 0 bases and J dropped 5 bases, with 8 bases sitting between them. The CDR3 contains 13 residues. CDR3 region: CASSLVEGTEAFF. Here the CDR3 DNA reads TGCGCCAGCAGCTTGGTGGAGGGGACTGAAGCTTTCTTT.

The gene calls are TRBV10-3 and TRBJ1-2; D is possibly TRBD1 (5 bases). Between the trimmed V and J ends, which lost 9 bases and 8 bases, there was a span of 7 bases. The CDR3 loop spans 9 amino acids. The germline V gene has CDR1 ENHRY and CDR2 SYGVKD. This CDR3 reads CAIGDGYTF. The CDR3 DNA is TGTGCCATAGGGGACGGCTACACCTTC.

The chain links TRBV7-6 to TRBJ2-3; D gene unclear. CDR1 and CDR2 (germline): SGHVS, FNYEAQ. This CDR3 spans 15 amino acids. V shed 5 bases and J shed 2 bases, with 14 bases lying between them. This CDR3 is CASSAALKPTDTQYF. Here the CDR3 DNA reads TGTGCCAGCAGCGCCGCCTTGAAGCCCACAGATACGCAGTATTTT.

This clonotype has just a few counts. The CDR3 loop reads CASSNDPANTGELFF. CDR3 sequence (DNA): TGTGCCAGCAGCAACGACCCGGCGAACACCGGGGAGCTGTTTTTT. The genes are TRBV5-5 and TRBJ2-2, with unresolved D. Trimming removed 4 bases from V and 0 bases from J, with 10 bases in between. The CDR3 loop spans 15 amino acids. Germline V gene sequence: CDR1 SGHKS, CDR2 YYEKEE (reference sequence).

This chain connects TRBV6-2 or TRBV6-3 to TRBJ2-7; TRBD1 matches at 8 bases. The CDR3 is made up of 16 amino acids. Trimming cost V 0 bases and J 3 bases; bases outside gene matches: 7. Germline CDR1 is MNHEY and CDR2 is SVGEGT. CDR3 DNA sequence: TGTGCCAGCAGTTACTCGACTGGGACAGGATTCTACGAGCAGTACGTC. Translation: CASSYSTGTGFYEQYV.

CDR3 coding DNA: TGCAGTGCTAGAGATCTGGGGCGCAGAGGTCAGCCCCAGCATTTT. Its protein product is CSARDLGRRGQPQHF. The genes are TRBV20-1 and TRBJ1-5; tentatively, D is TRBD1 (5 bases). CDR3 length: 15 amino acids. The germline V and J ends were trimmed by 0 bases and 6 bases, with 15 bases remaining between them. The germline V gene has CDR1 DFQATT and CDR2 SNEGSKA (reference sequence).

Here the CDR3 reads CASRLLAGGTDTQYF. The CDR3, as DNA: TGTGCCAGCAGACTATTAGCGGGGGGCACAGATACGCAGTATTTT. The rearrangement uses TRBV6-5 and TRBJ2-3; 9 nucleotides agree with TRBD2. The germline V gene has CDR1 MNHEY and CDR2 SVGAGI. The CDR3 is made up of 15 amino acids. V shed 6 bases, J shed 1 base, and the junction held 5 bases outside the gene matches.

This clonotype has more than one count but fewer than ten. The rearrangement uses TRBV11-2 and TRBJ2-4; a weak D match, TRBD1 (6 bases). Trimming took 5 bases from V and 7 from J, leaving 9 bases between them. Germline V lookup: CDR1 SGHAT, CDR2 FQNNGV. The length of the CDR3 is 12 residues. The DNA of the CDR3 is TGTGCCAGCAGCACTACAGGGAACATTCAGTACTTC. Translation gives CASSTTGNIQYF.

Here the CDR3 reads CASSLAGAVNEQFF. In DNA, the CDR3 is TGTGCCAGCAGTCTAGCGGGGGCGGTCAATGAGCAGTTCTTC. The V gene is TRBV6-5, the J gene TRBJ2-1; TRBD2 matches at 10 bases. The CDR3 runs 14 residues. J gave up 6 bases and V 5 bases, and 4 bases lay outside the gene matches. The germline V gene encodes CDR1 MNHEY and CDR2 SVGAGI.

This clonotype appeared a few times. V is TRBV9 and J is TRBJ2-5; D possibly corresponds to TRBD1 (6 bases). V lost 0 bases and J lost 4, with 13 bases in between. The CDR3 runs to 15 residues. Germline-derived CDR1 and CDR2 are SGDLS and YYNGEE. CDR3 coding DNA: TGTGCCAGCAGCGTAGAGACAGGTACAGCAGAGACCCAGTACTTC. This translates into CASSVETGTAETQYF.

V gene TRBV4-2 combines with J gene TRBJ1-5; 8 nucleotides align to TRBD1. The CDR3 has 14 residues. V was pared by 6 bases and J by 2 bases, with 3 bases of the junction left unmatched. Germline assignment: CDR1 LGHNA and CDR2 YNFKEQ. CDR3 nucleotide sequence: TGTGCCAGCAGAGAGACAGGGGGCAATCAGCCCCAGCATTTT. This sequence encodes CASRETGGNQPQHF.

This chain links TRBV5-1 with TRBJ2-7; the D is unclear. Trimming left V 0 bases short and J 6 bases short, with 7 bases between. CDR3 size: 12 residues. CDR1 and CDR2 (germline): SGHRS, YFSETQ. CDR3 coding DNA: TGCGCCAGCAGCTTGGCCGGGTCCGAGCAGTACTTC. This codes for CASSLAGSEQYF.

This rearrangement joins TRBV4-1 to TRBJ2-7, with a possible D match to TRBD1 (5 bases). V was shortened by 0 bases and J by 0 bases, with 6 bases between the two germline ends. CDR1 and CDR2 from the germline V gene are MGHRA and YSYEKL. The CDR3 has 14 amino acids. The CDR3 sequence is CASSQDQGSYEQYF. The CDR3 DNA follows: TGCGCCAGCAGCCAAGATCAGGGCTCCTACGAGCAGTACTTC.

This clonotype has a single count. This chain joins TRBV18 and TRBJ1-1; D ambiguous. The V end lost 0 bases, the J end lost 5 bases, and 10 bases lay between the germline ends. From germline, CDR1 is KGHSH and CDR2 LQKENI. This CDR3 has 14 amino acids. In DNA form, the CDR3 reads TGTGCCAGCTCACCACCGTATAGCACGACTGAAGCTTTCTTT. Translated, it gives CASSPPYSTTEAFF.

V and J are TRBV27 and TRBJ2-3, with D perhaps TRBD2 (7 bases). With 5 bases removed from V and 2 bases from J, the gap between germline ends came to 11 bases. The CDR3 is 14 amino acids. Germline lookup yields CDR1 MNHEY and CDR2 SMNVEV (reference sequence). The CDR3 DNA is TGTGCCAGCAGTGTCGGGGGGCCCACAGATACGCAGTATTTT. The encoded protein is CASSVGGPTDTQYF.

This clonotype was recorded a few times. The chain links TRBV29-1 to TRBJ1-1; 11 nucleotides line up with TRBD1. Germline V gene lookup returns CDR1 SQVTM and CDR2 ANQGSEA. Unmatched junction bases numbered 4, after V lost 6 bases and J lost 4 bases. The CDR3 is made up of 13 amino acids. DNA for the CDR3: TGCAGCGTCCCCGGGACAGGGGGCACTGAAGCTTTCTTT. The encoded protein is CSVPGTGGTEAFF. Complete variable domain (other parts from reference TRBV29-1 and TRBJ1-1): SAVISQKPSRDICQRGTSLTIQCQVDSQVTMMFWYRQQPGQSLTLIATANQGSEATYESGFVIDKFPISRPNLTFSTLTVSNMSPEDSSIYLCSVPGTGGTEAFFGQGTRLTVV.

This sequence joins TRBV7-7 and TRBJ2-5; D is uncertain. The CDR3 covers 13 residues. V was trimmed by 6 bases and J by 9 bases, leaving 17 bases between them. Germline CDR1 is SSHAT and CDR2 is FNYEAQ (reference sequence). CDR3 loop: CASSIEAGGAQYF. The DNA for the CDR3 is TGTGCCAGCAGTATCGAAGCCGGTGGGGCCCAGTACTTC. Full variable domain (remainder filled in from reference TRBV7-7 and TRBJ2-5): GAGVSQSPRYKVTKRGQDVTLRCDPISSHATLYWYQQALGQGPEFLTYFNYEAQPDKSGLPSDRFSAERPEGSISTLTIQRTEQRDSAMYRCASSIEAGGAQYFGPGTRLLVL.

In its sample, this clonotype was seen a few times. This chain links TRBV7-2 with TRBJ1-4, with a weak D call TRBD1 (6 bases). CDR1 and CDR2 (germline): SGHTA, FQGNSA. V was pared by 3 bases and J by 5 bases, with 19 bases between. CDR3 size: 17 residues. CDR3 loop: CASSFALVRQGNEKLFF. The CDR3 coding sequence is TGTGCCAGCAGCTTCGCGTTGGTTCGGCAGGGGAATGAAAAACTGTTTTTT.

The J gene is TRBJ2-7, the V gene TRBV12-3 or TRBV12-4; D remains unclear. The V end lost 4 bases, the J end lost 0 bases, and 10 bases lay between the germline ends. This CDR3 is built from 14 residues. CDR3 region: CASSSDGSSYEQYF. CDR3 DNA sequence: TGTGCCAGCAGTTCCGACGGTAGCTCCTACGAGCAGTACTTC.

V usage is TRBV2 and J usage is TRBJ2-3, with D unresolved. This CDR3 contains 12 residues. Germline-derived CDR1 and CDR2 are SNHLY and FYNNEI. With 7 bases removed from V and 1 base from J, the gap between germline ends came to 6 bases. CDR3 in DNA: TGTGCCAGCAAGGCCGGCACAGATACGCAGTATTTT. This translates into CASKAGTDTQYF. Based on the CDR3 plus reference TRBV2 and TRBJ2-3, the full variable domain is EPEVTQTPSHQVTQMGQEVILRCVPISNHLYFYWYRQILGQKVEFLVSFYNNEISEKSEIFDDQFSVERPDGSNFTLKIRSTKLEDSAMYFCASKAGTDTQYFGPGTRLTVL.

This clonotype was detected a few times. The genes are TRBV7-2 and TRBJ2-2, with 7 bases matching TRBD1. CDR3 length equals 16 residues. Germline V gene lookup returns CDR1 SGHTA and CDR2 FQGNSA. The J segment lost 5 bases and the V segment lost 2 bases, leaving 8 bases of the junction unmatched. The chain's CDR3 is CASSLSFPGGTGELFF. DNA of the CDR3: TGTGCCAGCAGCTTATCGTTCCCAGGGGGAACCGGGGAGCTGTTTTTT.

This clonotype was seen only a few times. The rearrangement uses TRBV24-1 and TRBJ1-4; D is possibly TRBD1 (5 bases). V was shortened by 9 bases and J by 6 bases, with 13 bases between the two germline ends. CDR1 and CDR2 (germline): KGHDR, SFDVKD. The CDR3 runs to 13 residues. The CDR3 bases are TGTGCCACCGCAGGGTGGGGTGATGAAAAACTGTTTTTT. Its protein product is CATAGWGDEKLFF.

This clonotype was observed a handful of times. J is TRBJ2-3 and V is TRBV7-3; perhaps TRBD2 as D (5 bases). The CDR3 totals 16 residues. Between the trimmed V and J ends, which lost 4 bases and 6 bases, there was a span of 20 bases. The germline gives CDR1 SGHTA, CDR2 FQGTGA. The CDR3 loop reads CASSSGMSGSRDTQYF. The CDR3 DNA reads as TGTGCCAGCAGCTCCGGGATGAGCGGATCACGGGATACGCAGTATTTT.

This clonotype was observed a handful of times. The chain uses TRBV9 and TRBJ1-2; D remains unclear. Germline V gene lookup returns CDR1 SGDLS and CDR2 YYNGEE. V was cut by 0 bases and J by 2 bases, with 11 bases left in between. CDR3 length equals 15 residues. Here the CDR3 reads CASSVEAGGNYGYTF. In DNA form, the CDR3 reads TGTGCCAGCAGCGTAGAGGCAGGAGGGAACTATGGCTACACCTTC.

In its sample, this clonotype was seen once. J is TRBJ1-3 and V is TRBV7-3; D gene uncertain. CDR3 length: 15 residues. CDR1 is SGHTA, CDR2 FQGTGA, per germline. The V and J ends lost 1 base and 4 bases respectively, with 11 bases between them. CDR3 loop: CASSLSPSPGNTIYF. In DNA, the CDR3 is TGTGCCAGCAGCTTAAGCCCCTCTCCGGGAAACACCATATATTTT.

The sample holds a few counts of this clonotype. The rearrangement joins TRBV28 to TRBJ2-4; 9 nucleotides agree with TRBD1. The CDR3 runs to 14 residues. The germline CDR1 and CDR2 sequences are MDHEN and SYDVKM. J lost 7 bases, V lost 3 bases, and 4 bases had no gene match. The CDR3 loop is CASSFRDRVNIQYF. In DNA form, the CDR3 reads TGTGCCAGCAGTTTCCGGGACAGGGTTAACATTCAGTACTTC. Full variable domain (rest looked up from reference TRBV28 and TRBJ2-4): DVKVTQSSRYLVKRTGEKVFLECVQDMDHENMFWYRQDPGLGLRLIYFSYDVKMKEKGDIPEGYSVSREKKERFSLILESASTNQTSMYLCASSFRDRVNIQYFGAGTRLSVL.